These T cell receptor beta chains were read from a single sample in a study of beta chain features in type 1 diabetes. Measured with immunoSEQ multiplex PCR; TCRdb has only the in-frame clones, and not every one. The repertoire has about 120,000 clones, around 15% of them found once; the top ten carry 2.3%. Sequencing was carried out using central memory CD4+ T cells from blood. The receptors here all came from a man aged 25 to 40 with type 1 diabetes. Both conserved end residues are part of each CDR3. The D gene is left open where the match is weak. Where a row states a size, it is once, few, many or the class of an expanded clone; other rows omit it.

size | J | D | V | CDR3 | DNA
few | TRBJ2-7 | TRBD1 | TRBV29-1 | CSGGQGYEQYF | TGCAGCGGGGGACAGGGCTACGAGCAGTACTTC
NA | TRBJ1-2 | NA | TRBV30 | CAWTPPGSNYGYTF | TGTGCCTGGACCCCACCTGGGTCTAACTATGGCTACACCTTC
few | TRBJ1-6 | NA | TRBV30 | CAWSGQNSPLHF | TGTGCCTGGAGCGGACAGAATTCACCCCTCCACTTT
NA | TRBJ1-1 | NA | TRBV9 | CASSVQLNTEAFF | TGTGCCAGCAGCGTTCAATTGAACACTGAAGCTTTCTTT
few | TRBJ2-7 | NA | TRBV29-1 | CSVRDTSYEQYF | TGCAGCGTCAGGGACACCTCCTACGAGCAGTACTTC
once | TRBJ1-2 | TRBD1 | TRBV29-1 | CSATGQGRGYTF | TGCAGCGCTACGGGACAGGGACGTGGCTACACCTTC
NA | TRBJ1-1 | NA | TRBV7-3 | CASSLGGMNTEAFF | TGTGCCAGCAGCTTAGGAGGGATGAACACTGAAGCTTTCTTT
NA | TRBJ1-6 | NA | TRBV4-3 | CASSQAGGGSSPLHF | TGCGCCAGCAGCCAAGCGGGGGGAGGTAGTTCACCCCTCCACTTT
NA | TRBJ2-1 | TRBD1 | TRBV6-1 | CASSVLRGYYNEQFF | TGTGCCAGCAGTGTACTCAGGGGGTACTACAATGAGCAGTTCTTC
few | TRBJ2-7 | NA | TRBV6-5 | CASSYGQYEQYF | TGTGCCAGCAGTTACGGTCAGTACGAGCAGTACTTC
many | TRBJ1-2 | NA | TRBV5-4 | CASSLRTQYGYTF | TGTGCCAGCAGCTTGAGAACCCAGTATGGCTACACCTTC
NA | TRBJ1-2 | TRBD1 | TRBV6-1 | CASSEGGQQRDGYTF | TGTGCCAGCAGTGAAGGGGGACAGCAACGGGATGGCTACACCTTC
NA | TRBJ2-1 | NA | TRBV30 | CAWRTVIYNEQFF | TGTGCCTGGAGGACAGTCATATACAATGAGCAGTTCTTC
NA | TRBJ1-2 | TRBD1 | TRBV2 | CASNPGTASGYTF | TGTGCCAGCAACCCGGGGACAGCGAGTGGCTACACCTTC
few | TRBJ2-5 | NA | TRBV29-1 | CSVGTGASSETQYF | TGCAGCGTTGGCACTGGGGCTAGTAGTGAGACCCAGTACTTC
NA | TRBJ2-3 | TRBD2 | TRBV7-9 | CASSLGLGGGFQNTDTQYF | TGTGCCAGCAGCTTAGGACTAGGCGGGGGATTTCAGAACACAGATACGCAGTATTTT
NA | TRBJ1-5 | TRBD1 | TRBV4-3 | CASSQETGGFQPQHF | TGCGCCAGCAGCCAAGAGACAGGGGGCTTTCAGCCCCAGCATTTT
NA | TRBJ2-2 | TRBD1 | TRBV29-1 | CSVLRQGGRTGELFF | TGCAGCGTTTTGCGACAGGGGGGTCGCACCGGGGAGCTGTTTTTT
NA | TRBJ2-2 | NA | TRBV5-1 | CASSLGTVTGELFF | TGCGCCAGCAGCTTGGGGACGGTCACCGGGGAGCTGTTTTTT
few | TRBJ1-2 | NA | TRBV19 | CASSRGQSLYGYTF | TGTGCCAGTAGTCGGGGGCAGAGTCTTTATGGCTACACCTTC
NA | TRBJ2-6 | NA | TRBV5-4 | CASSERVGGRRANVLTF | TGTGCCAGCAGCGAACGAGTCGGGGGTCGAAGGGCCAACGTCCTGACTTTC
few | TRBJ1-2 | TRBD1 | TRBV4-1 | CASSRTGDQGYGYTF | TGCGCCAGCAGCCGAACAGGGGATCAGGGATATGGCTACACCTTC
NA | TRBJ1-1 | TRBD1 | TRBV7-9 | CASSTGTGRTEAFF | TGTGCCAGCAGCACCGGGACAGGGCGCACTGAAGCTTTCTTT
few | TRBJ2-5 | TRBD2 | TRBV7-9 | CASGGSGETQYF | TGTGCTTCAGGTGGTAGCGGGGAGACCCAGTACTTC
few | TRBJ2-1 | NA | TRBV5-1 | CASSLVSARPNEQFF | TGCGCCAGCAGCTTGGTTTCAGCGCGCCCAAATGAGCAGTTCTTC
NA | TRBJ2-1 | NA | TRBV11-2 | CASSPQAGLNEQFF | TGTGCCAGCAGCCCGCAGGCGGGGCTGAATGAGCAGTTCTTC
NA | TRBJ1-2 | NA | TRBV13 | CASSPANYGYTF | TGTGCCAGCAGTCCCGCGAACTATGGCTACACCTTC
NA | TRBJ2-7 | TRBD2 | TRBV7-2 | CASSPSTASGGPFDEQYF | TGTGCCAGCAGCCCCAGCACCGCTAGCGGGGGGCCCTTTGACGAGCAGTACTTC
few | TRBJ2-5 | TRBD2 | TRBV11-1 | CASSFLAGALETQYF | TGTGCCAGCAGCTTCCTAGCGGGGGCCCTAGAGACCCAGTACTTC
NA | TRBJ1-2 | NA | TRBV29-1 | CSVGTSLYGYTF | TGCAGCGTGGGGACATCGCTCTATGGCTACACCTTC
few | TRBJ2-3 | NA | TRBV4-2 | CASSQAGLATDTQYF | TGTGCCAGCAGCCAAGCAGGCCTAGCAACAGATACGCAGTATTTT
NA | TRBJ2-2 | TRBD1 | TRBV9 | CASSEGDREGGELFF | TGTGCCAGCAGCGAAGGGGACAGGGAAGGCGGGGAGCTGTTTTTT
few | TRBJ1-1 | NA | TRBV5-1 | CASSRLREGTEAFF | TGCGCCAGCAGCCGCCTTAGGGAGGGCACTGAAGCTTTCTTT
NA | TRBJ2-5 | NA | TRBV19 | CASSSGRDWVLEETQYF | TGTGCCAGTAGTTCCGGTAGGGATTGGGTACTGGAAGAGACCCAGTACTTC
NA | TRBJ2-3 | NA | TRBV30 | CAWSATGYTDTQYF | TGTGCCTGGAGTGCCACAGGCTACACAGATACGCAGTATTTT
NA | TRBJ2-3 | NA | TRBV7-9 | CASSLQGTDTQYF | TGTGCCAGCAGTCTTCAGGGCACGGATACGCAGTATTTT
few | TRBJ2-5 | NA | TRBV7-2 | CASSRPVQSASETQYF | TGTGCCAGCAGCCGACCAGTACAATCCGCCTCCGAGACCCAGTACTTC